This T cell receptor beta chain originates from a study of shared clonotypes between healthy human individuals. Looking at the study overall: Each donor had three CD4 naive, three CD4 memory, two CD8 naive and one CD8 memory plate. Study-wide findings and caveats: Memory subsets generally showed smaller estimated richness than naive subsets did.

The germline V gene encodes CDR1 SGHDT and CDR2 YYEEEE. Unmatched junction bases numbered 2, after V lost 4 bases and J lost 4 bases. The CDR3 runs 12 residues. Sequenced by immunoSEQ multiplex PCR; TCRdb stores in-frame clones only, minus some. Altogether around 640,000 clones are present, around 96% being singletons, with the ten largest covering roughly 0.12%. Note on this clone: What it binds is not known.

CD45RO-negative, CCR7-positively selected cells formed the naive CD8 fraction, excluding terminally differentiated effector memory CD45RA+ cells. The chain uses TRBV5-6 and TRBJ2-7; 7 nucleotides line up with TRBD2. Sequenced input: naive CD8+ T cells sorted from blood. This receptor was obtained from a woman aged 25-40 years in good health. This CDR3 is CASSREGYEQYF. In DNA, the CDR3 is TGTGCCAGCAGCAGGGAGGGGTACGAGCAGTACTTC.